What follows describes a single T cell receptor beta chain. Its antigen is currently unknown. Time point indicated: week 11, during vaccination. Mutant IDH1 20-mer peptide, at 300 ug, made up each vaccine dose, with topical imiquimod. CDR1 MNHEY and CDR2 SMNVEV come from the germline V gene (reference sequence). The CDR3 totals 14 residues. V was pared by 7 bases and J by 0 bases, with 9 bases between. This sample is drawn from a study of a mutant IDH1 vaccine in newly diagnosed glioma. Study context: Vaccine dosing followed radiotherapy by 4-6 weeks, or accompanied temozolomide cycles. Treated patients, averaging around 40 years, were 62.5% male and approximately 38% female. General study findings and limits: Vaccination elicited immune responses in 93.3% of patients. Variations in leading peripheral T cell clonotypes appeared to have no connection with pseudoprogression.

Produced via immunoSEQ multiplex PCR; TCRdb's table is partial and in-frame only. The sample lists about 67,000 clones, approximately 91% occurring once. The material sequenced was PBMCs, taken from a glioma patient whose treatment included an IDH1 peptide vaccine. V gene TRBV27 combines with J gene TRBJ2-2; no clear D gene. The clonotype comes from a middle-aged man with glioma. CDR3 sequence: CASTFSANTGELFF. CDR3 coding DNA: TGTGCCAGCACCTTTTCCGCGAACACCGGGGAGCTGTTTTTT.